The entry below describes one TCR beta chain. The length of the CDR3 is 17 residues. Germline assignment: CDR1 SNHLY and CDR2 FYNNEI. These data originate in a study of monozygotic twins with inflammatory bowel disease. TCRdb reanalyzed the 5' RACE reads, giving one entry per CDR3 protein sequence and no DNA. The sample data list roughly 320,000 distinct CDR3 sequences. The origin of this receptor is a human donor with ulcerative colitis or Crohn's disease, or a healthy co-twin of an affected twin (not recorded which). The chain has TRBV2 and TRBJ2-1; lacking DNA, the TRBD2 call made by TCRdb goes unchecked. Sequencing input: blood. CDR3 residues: CASSAGLAGGQYNEQFF.